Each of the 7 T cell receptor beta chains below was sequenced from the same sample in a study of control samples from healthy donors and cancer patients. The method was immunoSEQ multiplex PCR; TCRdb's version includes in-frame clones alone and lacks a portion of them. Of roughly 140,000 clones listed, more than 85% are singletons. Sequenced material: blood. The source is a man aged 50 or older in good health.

The CDR3 DNA follows: TGTGCCACGGGGGGGATCCCCTACAATGAGCAGTTCTTC. Translation gives CATGGIPYNEQFF. The chain recombines TRBV28 with TRBJ2-1; 8 bases fit TRBD2. V lost 10 bases to trimming and J lost 2 bases; unmatched junction nucleotides: 4. The CDR3 has 13 residues. In germline, CDR1 is MDHEN, CDR2 SYDVKM.

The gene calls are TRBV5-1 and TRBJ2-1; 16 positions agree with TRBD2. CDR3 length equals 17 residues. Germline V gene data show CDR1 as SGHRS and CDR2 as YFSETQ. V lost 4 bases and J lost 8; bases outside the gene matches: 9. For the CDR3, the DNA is TGCGCCAGCAGCATTGGGACTAGCGGGAGGGATGGGTATGAGCAGTTCTTC. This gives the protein CASSIGTSGRDGYEQFF.

For the CDR3, the DNA is TGTGCCAGCAGTTTGTCCCTCTACGAGCAGTACTTC. Translated, it gives CASSLSLYEQYF. The chain couples TRBV12-3 or TRBV12-4 to TRBJ2-7; D remains ambiguous. The CDR3 covers 12 residues. V lost 3 bases and J lost 3, with 6 bases in between.

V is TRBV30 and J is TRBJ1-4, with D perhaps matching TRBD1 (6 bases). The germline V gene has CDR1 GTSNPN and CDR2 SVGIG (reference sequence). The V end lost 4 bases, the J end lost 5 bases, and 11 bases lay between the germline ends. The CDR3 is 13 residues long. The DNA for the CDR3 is TGTGCCTGGACTGGGGGCGCGAATGAAAAACTGTTTTTT. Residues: CAWTGGANEKLFF.

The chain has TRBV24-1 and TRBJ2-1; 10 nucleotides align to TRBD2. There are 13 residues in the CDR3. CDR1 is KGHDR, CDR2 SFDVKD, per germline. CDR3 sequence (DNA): TGTGCGTCTAGCGGGAGCGGGCCGGGTAAGCAGTTCTTC. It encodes CASSGSGPGKQFF.

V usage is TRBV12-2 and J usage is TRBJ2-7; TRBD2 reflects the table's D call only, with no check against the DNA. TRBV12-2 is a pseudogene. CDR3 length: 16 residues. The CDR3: CASRSRASSGRCEQYF. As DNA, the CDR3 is TGTGCAAGTCGCTCCCGAGCCTCTAGCGGGAGGTGCGAGCAGTACTTC.

CDR3 nucleotide sequence: TGTGCCAGCAGCCAAATGACAGGCTCCTACAATGAGCAGTTCTTC. Its protein product is CASSQMTGSYNEQFF. The rearrangement joins TRBV14 to TRBJ2-1, with D possibly TRBD1 on 6 matching bases. CDR3 length: 15 amino acids. Germline CDR1 SGHDN, CDR2 FVKESK. Trimming took 2 bases from V and 0 from J, leaving 8 bases between them.